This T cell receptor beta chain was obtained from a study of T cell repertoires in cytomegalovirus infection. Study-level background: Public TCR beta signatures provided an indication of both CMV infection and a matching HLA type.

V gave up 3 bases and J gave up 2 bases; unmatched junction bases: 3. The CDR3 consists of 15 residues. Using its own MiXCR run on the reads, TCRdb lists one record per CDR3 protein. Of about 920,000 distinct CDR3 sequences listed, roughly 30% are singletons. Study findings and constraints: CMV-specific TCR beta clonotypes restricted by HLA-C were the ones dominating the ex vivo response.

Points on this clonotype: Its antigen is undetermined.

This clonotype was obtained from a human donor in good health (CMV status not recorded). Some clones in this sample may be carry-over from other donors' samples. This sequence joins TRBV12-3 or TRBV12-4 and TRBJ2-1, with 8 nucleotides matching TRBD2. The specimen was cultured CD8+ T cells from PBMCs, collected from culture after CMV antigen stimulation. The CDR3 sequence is CASSFGTRPYNEQFF. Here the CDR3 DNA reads TGTGCCAGCAGTTTCGGGACTAGACCCTACAATGAGCAGTTCTTC.